The TCR beta chain described here comes from a study of blood T cell repertoires in COVID-19. The wider study: Researchers got acute and convalescent COVID-19 samples from the United States, Italy and Spain. The analysed material was cDNA or gDNA that came from T cells, B-cell-depleted T cells, or PBMCs.

Source study methods: Nucleated cell number was recorded as an estimate derived from reference gene primer amplification. Generated by immunoSEQ multiplex PCR, the TCRdb table keeps only in-frame clones and is missing some. V and J calls and clone size are those listed in that table; D and trimming were worked out from the DNA. The sample lists roughly 30,000 clones; around 94% were seen once. The Seattle site enrolled patients during active infection and followed them longitudinally. Sequencing input: peripheral blood. This TCR was sampled from a woman in her sixties or seventies with COVID-19, enrolled during active disease.

The CDR3: CASSIDRVNTEAFF. The CDR3 DNA is TGTGCCAGTAGTATAGACAGGGTGAACACTGAAGCTTTCTTT. V gene TRBV19 combines with J gene TRBJ1-1; the D gene is possibly TRBD1 (5 bases). Germline CDR1 LNHDA, CDR2 SQIVND (reference sequence). The CDR3 loop spans 14 amino acids. Trimming left V 0 bases short and J 0 bases short, with 5 bases between. Full variable domain (outside the CDR3, taken from reference TRBV19 and TRBJ1-1): DGGITQSPKYLFRKEGQNVTLSCEQNLNHDAMYWYRQDPGQGLRLIYYSQIVNDFQKGDIAEGYSVSREKKESFPLTVTSAQKNPTAFYLCASSIDRVNTEAFFGQGTRLTVV.